What follows are 19 T cell receptor beta chains derived from one specimen sequenced in a study of shared clonotypes between healthy human individuals. Method: immunoSEQ multiplex PCR; TCRdb's copy keeps in-frame clones and lacks some. The sample records a few million clones, just over 90% being singletons. Specimen: naive CD4+ T cells sorted from blood. Subset in this sample: CD45RA+ positively selected. These receptors were collected from a man aged 18-30 years in good health.

This clone was observed a single time. One base away lies a much larger clone, so this may be a sequencing read error. Different DNA sequences within this sample yield the same CDR3. The V and J genes are TRBV7-9 and TRBJ2-7, with D unclear. V lost 4 bases, J lost 2 bases, and 3 bases lay in between. Germline CDR1 and CDR2: SEHNR and FQNEAQ (reference sequence). This CDR3 comprises 11 residues. CDR3 sequence: CASSSAYEQYF. In nucleotides, the CDR3 is TGTGCCAGCAGCTCGGCCTACGAGCAGTACTTC.

The chain combines TRBV5-1 with TRBJ1-5; no clear D. Germline CDR1 and CDR2: SGHRS and YFSETQ. V dropped 7 bases and J dropped 5 bases, with 16 bases sitting between them. The CDR3 has 14 residues. The CDR3 region is CASRADLSYQPQHF. In nucleotides, the CDR3 is TGCGCCAGCCGGGCAGACCTCTCATATCAGCCCCAGCATTTT.

This chain joins TRBV11-2 and TRBJ2-1, with 11 bases lining up with TRBD2. The trim removed 2 bases at V and 5 bases at J, leaving 2 bases unmatched. Germline V lookup: CDR1 SGHAT, CDR2 FQNNGV. CDR3 length equals 15 residues. CDR3 sequence reads: CASSLRLAGNNEQFF. The CDR3, as DNA: TGTGCCAGCAGCTTAAGACTAGCGGGGAACAATGAGCAGTTCTTC.

The chain employs TRBV28 and TRBJ1-5; D unresolved. The CDR3 extends over 13 amino acids. V was trimmed by 2 bases and J by 4 bases, leaving 6 bases between them. CDR1 is MDHEN and CDR2 is SYDVKM in the germline V gene. Here the CDR3 DNA reads TGTGCCAGCAGTTTAGGCTGGAATCAGCCCCAGCATTTT. Protein sequence: CASSLGWNQPQHF.

The chain couples TRBV19 to TRBJ1-1, with D uncertain. The germline CDR1 and CDR2 sequences are LNHDA and SQIVND (reference sequence). Trimming stripped 4 bases from V and 6 bases from J, with 12 bases between. CDR3 length: 13 residues. The CDR3 DNA reads as TGTGCCAGTAGTACCCATAATCCCCCTGAAGCTTTCTTT. Amino acids: CASSTHNPPEAFF.

This rearrangement joins TRBV5-1 to TRBJ1-1, with D maybe TRBD1 (5 bases). The CDR3 runs 15 residues. Between the trimmed V and J ends, which lost 4 bases and 0 bases, there was a span of 13 bases. Germline V lookup: CDR1 SGHRS, CDR2 YFSETQ. CDR3: CASSPRDGMNTEAFF. The CDR3 DNA sequence: TGCGCCAGCAGCCCACGGGACGGCATGAACACTGAAGCTTTCTTT.

The J gene is TRBJ2-2, the V gene TRBV6-6, with D tentatively TRBD2 (5 bases). The CDR3 runs to 14 residues. V shed 5 bases and J shed 3 bases, with 10 bases lying between them. Germline V lookup: CDR1 MNHNY, CDR2 SVGAGI (reference sequence). The CDR3 bases are TGTGCCAGCAGTACCACTAGTTACACCGGGGAGCTGTTTTTT. Its protein product is CASSTTSYTGELFF.

Worth noting for this clone: At the DNA level, this CDR3 is encoded by other sequences in the same sample as well. The chain employs TRBV4-3 and TRBJ2-7; 9 positions agree with TRBD2. The germline V gene encodes CDR1 LGHNA and CDR2 YSLEER. After removal of 0 bases from V and 2 bases from J, the junction contained 2 bases not matched to a gene. CDR3 length: 15 amino acids. The CDR3 reads CASSQELAGPYEQYF. The CDR3 DNA is TGCGCCAGCAGCCAAGAGCTAGCGGGACCCTACGAGCAGTACTTC.

The CDR3 loop is CASSQEGGWSEKLFF. CDR3 coding DNA: TGCGCCAGCAGCCAAGAAGGGGGGTGGAGTGAAAAACTGTTTTTT. The chain uses TRBV4-3 and TRBJ1-4, with a weak D call TRBD1 (6 bases). The CDR3 contains 15 residues. Germline V lookup: CDR1 LGHNA, CDR2 YSLEER. V was shortened by 0 bases and J by 7 bases, with 12 bases between the two germline ends.

This clone was seen just once. The chain links TRBV27 to TRBJ2-1; D possibly corresponds to TRBD1 (5 bases). This CDR3 is built from 11 residues. Germline CDR1 and CDR2: MNHEY and SMNVEV (reference sequence). This CDR3 reads CRWGFYNEQFF. CDR3 DNA: TGTCGTTGGGGCTTCTACAATGAGCAGTTCTTC.

The J gene is TRBJ2-5, the V gene TRBV13, with 7 bases identical to TRBD1. The CDR3 totals 15 residues. Germline values: CDR1 PRHDT, CDR2 FYEKMQ (reference sequence). After removal of 5 bases from V and 4 bases from J, the junction contained 10 bases not matched to a gene. In DNA form, the CDR3 reads TGTGCCAGCAGCCCAGTAGGGGGCCGGGGAGAGACCCAGTACTTC. Protein sequence: CASSPVGGRGETQYF.

The table lists this clone with a count of one. The V call is TRBV10-3, the J call TRBJ1-6; no definite D call. CDR3 length: 14 amino acids. The germline gives CDR1 ENHRY, CDR2 SYGVKD. The V gene lost 4 bases and the J gene lost 5 bases, with 9 bases spanning the gap. CDR3 DNA: TGTGCCATCAGTGCTGGCGCCGATAATTCACCCCTCCACTTT. Its protein product is CAISAGADNSPLHF.

The V gene is TRBV27, the J gene TRBJ2-3; 16 bases are a match to TRBD2. Germline V gives CDR1 MNHEY, CDR2 SMNVEV (reference sequence). The CDR3 runs 17 residues. Trimming at V came to 4 bases and at J to 2 bases, leaving 3 bases not matched to a gene. The chain's CDR3 is CASSSGLAGGITDTQYF. The CDR3 DNA is TGTGCCAGCAGTTCGGGACTAGCGGGAGGGATCACAGATACGCAGTATTTT.

A note on this clone: A junction end diverges from the germline sequence, so it may reflect a read error. The genes are TRBV7-7 and TRBJ2-1; tentative D call: TRBD2 (6 bases). The CDR3 contains 15 residues. Per germline, CDR1 SSHAT and CDR2 FNYEAQ (reference sequence). The chain's CDR3 is CASSRTGDMTNEQFF. CDR3 DNA sequence: TGTGCTAGCAGCCGGACGGGAGACATGACGAATGAGCAGTTCTTC.

Details on this clone: Since no conserved phenylalanine or tryptophan closes the CDR3, a read error is the likely cause. The limits of the CDR3 on the DNA are not certain, so only TCRdb's listed CDR3 is given. The chain is built from TRBV6-1 and TRBJ2-7; the D call in the table, TRBD1, was not verified against the DNA. The CDR3 length is 11 residues, termini included. The germline V gene has CDR1 MNHNS and CDR2 SASEGT. The CDR3 sequence is CASSEGTAPFI.

This clone is a singleton in its sample. The chain carries TRBV28 and TRBJ2-7; maybe TRBD2 (6 bases). This CDR3 has 15 residues. Per the germline V gene, CDR1 is MDHEN and CDR2 is SYDVKM. V was cut by 5 bases and J by 4 bases, with 18 bases left in between. The CDR3 nucleotides are TGTGCCAGCAGTCCACTCTGGGGGGAATTTTACGAGCAGTACTTC. Its translation is CASSPLWGEFYEQYF.

The V and J genes are TRBV19 and TRBJ2-7; perhaps TRBD2 as D (5 bases). Germline loops: CDR1 LNHDA, CDR2 SQIVND (reference sequence). Trimming took 3 bases from V and 2 from J, leaving 11 bases between them. The length of the CDR3 is 14 residues. CDR3 region: CASSILREPYEQYF. The CDR3 DNA follows: TGTGCCAGTAGTATTTTGAGGGAACCCTACGAGCAGTACTTC. The full variable domain, with the rest looked up from reference TRBV19 and TRBJ2-7, is DGGITQSPKYLFRKEGQNVTLSCEQNLNHDAMYWYRQDPGQGLRLIYYSQIVNDFQKGDIAEGYSVSREKKESFPLTVTSAQKNPTAFYLCASSILREPYEQYFGPGTRLTVT.

The CDR3 coding sequence is TGTGCCAGCAGAGCCACGGGGGGGCGAGGGTACGAGCAGTACTTC. Its translation is CASRATGGRGYEQYF. The rearrangement joins TRBV2 to TRBJ2-7; 8 bases match TRBD2. With V trimmed by 6 bases and J by 4 bases, 11 bases remained unmatched. The CDR3 has 15 amino acids. Germline lookup yields CDR1 SNHLY and CDR2 FYNNEI.

This clone was counted once. V is TRBV5-6 and J is TRBJ1-5; 7 bases are shared with TRBD1. V gave up 4 bases and J gave up 6 bases; unmatched junction bases: 13. CDR3 size: 16 residues. Germline loops: CDR1 SGHDT, CDR2 YYEEEE. The CDR3 is CASSQRTGSGTQPQHF. The CDR3 nucleotides read TGTGCCAGCAGCCAGAGGACAGGCAGTGGTACTCAGCCCCAGCATTTT.